The 23 T cell receptor beta chains given below trace back to one sample, sequenced in a study of control samples from healthy donors and cancer patients. The table came from immunoSEQ multiplex PCR; TCRdb's copy has only in-frame clones and leaves some out. The data contain roughly 74,000 clones, around 94% of them singletons. The source material was blood. Receptors were obtained from a woman aged 18-30 years in good health.

The chain links TRBV4-1 to TRBJ2-1; 9 nucleotides agree with TRBD2. The CDR3 is made up of 17 amino acids. The V gene end was trimmed by 4 bases and the J gene end by 2 bases; junction bases not matched to a gene: 9. Germline CDR1 reads MGHRA; CDR2 reads YSYEKL. Here the CDR3 DNA reads TGCGCCAGCAGCCGTCTTAGCGGGAGTATCCCCTACAATGAGCAGTTCTTC. Amino acid sequence: CASSRLSGSIPYNEQFF.

The gene calls are TRBV15 and TRBJ1-1; perhaps TRBD1 as D (6 bases). The ends were cut back, 4 bases at V and 0 bases at J, with 12 bases in the middle. Germline loops: CDR1 LNHNV, CDR2 YYDKDF (reference sequence). The CDR3 runs to 15 residues. CDR3 coding DNA: TGTGCCACCAGCAAATTTGGGGGCATGAACACTGAAGCTTTCTTT. Residues: CATSKFGGMNTEAFF.

This rearrangement joins TRBV28 to TRBJ2-7, with D possibly being TRBD2 (7 bases). The CDR3 extends over 12 amino acids. Deletions cut 8 bases from V and 7 bases from J, with 15 bases between. CDR1 is MDHEN, CDR2 SYDVKM, per germline. The CDR3 region has the DNA TGTGCCAGCCGGGGGGCCTTGGGTGAGCAGTACTTC. Translation gives CASRGALGEQYF. Variable domain in full (rest from reference TRBV28 and TRBJ2-7): DVKVTQSSRYLVKRTGEKVFLECVQDMDHENMFWYRQDPGLGLRLIYFSYDVKMKEKGDIPEGYSVSREKKERFSLILESASTNQTSMYLCASRGALGEQYFGPGTRLTVT.

The rearrangement joins TRBV28 to TRBJ2-1, with D hard to call. The germline V and J ends were trimmed by 4 bases and 0 bases, with 16 bases remaining between them. The CDR3 covers 17 residues. Germline CDR1 and CDR2: MDHEN and SYDVKM. CDR3 loop: CASSSRIGSSSYNEQFF. The CDR3 DNA follows: TGTGCCAGCAGTTCCCGCATAGGATCCAGCTCCTACAATGAGCAGTTCTTC.

This clone was counted once. The chain couples TRBV19 to TRBJ2-3, with TRBD2 identical over 7 bases. CDR3 length equals 15 residues. Unmatched junction bases numbered 4, after V lost 3 bases and J lost 1 base. Looked up from germline, CDR1 is LNHDA and CDR2 is SQIVND (reference sequence). The CDR3 reads CASSMGGAGTDTQYF. In nucleotides, the CDR3 is TGTGCCAGTAGTATGGGAGGGGCAGGCACAGATACGCAGTATTTT. The full variable domain, its missing parts supplied by reference TRBV19 and TRBJ2-3, is DGGITQSPKYLFRKEGQNVTLSCEQNLNHDAMYWYRQDPGQGLRLIYYSQIVNDFQKGDIAEGYSVSREKKESFPLTVTSAQKNPTAFYLCASSMGGAGTDTQYFGPGTRLTVL.

This sequence joins TRBV3-1 (or the pseudogene TRBV3-2) and TRBJ2-7, with D maybe TRBD1 (5 bases). Deletions cut 0 bases from V and 2 bases from J, with 11 bases between. The V gene's germline CDR1 is LGHDT and CDR2 YNNKEL (reference sequence). The CDR3 totals 15 residues. CDR3 loop: CASSQEDKPPYEQYF. The CDR3, as DNA: TGTGCCAGCAGCCAAGAGGACAAGCCACCCTACGAGCAGTACTTC.

This sequence joins TRBV9 and TRBJ2-2; the match to TRBD1 covers 7 bases. Germline V gives CDR1 SGDLS, CDR2 YYNGEE. After removal of 1 base from V and 2 bases from J, the junction contained 20 bases not matched to a gene. The CDR3 covers 21 residues. CDR3 residues: CASSVPKGASGVEVNTGELFF. The CDR3 coding sequence is TGTGCCAGCAGCGTACCGAAGGGGGCTTCGGGCGTTGAGGTAAACACCGGGGAGCTGTTTTTT.

The chain joins TRBV6-6 to TRBJ2-1, with D hard to call. CDR1 is MNHNY, CDR2 SVGAGI, per germline (reference sequence). This CDR3 is built from 12 residues. V lost 2 bases and J 7 bases, leaving 6 bases between the germline ends. For the CDR3, the DNA is TGTGCCAGCAGTTACAGCCGGAATGAGCAGTTCTTC. Translated: CASSYSRNEQFF.

The chain joins TRBV5-8 to TRBJ2-7; D not resolved. Germline-derived CDR1 and CDR2 are SGHTS and YDEGEE. Trimming stripped 1 base from V and 3 bases from J, with 8 bases between. There are 13 residues in the CDR3. CDR3 amino acids: CASSLHGYYEQYF. The DNA for the CDR3 is TGTGCCAGCAGCTTGCACGGATACTACGAGCAGTACTTC.

The CDR3 is CASSFVGATNEKLFF. In DNA, the CDR3 is TGTGCCAGCAGTTTTGTCGGCGCAACTAATGAAAAACTGTTTTTT. The J gene is TRBJ1-4, the V gene TRBV28; D not resolved. V lost 3 bases and J 0 bases, leaving 8 bases between the germline ends. The germline gives CDR1 MDHEN, CDR2 SYDVKM. The CDR3 contains 15 residues.

The chain has TRBV7-9 and TRBJ2-1; D possibly corresponds to TRBD2 (5 bases). The V end lost 5 bases, the J end lost 2 bases, and 22 bases lay between the germline ends. The germline gives CDR1 SEHNR, CDR2 FQNEAQ (reference sequence). The CDR3 runs 18 residues. The CDR3 reads CASSLYGRTTLTYNEQFF. CDR3 coding DNA: TGTGCCAGCAGCCTATATGGGAGAACTACCTTAACCTACAATGAGCAGTTCTTC.

This CDR3 reads CSVVDIGENTEAFF. For the CDR3, the DNA is TGCAGCGTTGTCGATATAGGGGAGAACACTGAAGCTTTCTTT. The chain joins TRBV29-1 to TRBJ1-1; a possible D gene is TRBD1 (5 bases). This CDR3 is built from 14 residues. V was trimmed by 4 bases and J by 1 base, leaving 13 bases between them. The germline gives CDR1 SQVTM, CDR2 ANQGSEA. Together with reference TRBV29-1 and TRBJ1-1, the CDR3 gives the full variable domain: SAVISQKPSRDICQRGTSLTIQCQVDSQVTMMFWYRQQPGQSLTLIATANQGSEATYESGFVIDKFPISRPNLTFSTLTVSNMSPEDSSIYLCSVVDIGENTEAFFGQGTRLTVV.

The chain uses TRBV11-2 and TRBJ2-7, with TRBD1 identical over 9 bases. This CDR3 has 17 residues. Trimming removed 1 base from V and 6 bases from J; junction bases left unmatched: 13. Germline V lookup: CDR1 SGHAT, CDR2 FQNNGV. Here the CDR3 reads CASSLGGARDRAFEQYF. The CDR3 nucleotides are TGTGCCAGCAGCTTAGGAGGGGCCCGGGACAGGGCCTTCGAGCAGTACTTC.

The V and J genes are TRBV27 and TRBJ2-7; perhaps TRBD1 as D (6 bases). The V end lost 6 bases, the J end lost 3 bases, and 9 bases lay between the germline ends. Per the germline V gene, CDR1 is MNHEY and CDR2 is SMNVEV (reference sequence). The CDR3 has 12 residues. This CDR3 is CASRTGSYEQYF. The CDR3 DNA reads as TGTGCCAGCAGGACAGGAAGCTACGAGCAGTACTTC.

The CDR3 sequence is CSPWGNEQFF. The CDR3 DNA reads as TGCAGTCCGTGGGGGAATGAGCAGTTCTTC. The genes are TRBV20-1 and TRBJ2-1; the D gene could be TRBD1 or TRBD2 (5 bases each). Germline loops: CDR1 DFQATT, CDR2 SNEGSKA (reference sequence). The CDR3 length is 10 residues. Trimming took off 8 bases at V and 7 bases at J, with 9 bases between the two ends.

The genes are TRBV3-1 (or the pseudogene TRBV3-2) and TRBJ1-1, with a possible D match to TRBD1 (6 bases). Trimming took off 6 bases at V and 3 bases at J, with 17 bases between the two ends. This CDR3 has 15 residues. The V gene's germline CDR1 is LGHDT and CDR2 YNNKEL (reference sequence). CDR3 nucleotides: TGTGCCAGCAGGGATCAGGGGCCTCGGCACACTGAAGCTTTCTTT. Its translation is CASRDQGPRHTEAFF.

The rearrangement joins TRBV6-5 to TRBJ2-7, with D possibly being TRBD2 (5 bases). The CDR3 is 15 residues long. The V gene's germline CDR1 is MNHEY and CDR2 SVGAGI. The germline V and J ends were trimmed by 8 bases and 4 bases, with 21 bases remaining between them. The CDR3 nucleotides are TGTGCCAGCTCCCGCCGGAGAGGAGGAGGATACGAGCAGTACTTC. It is translated as CASSRRRGGGYEQYF.

For the CDR3, the DNA is TGTGCCAGCAGCAAAGGCGGTTTCGGGGGACAGGGCCATACCTACGAGCAGTACTTC. Residues: CASSKGGFGGQGHTYEQYF. The chain is built from TRBV21-1 and TRBJ2-7; the table's D call TRBD1 went unverified against the DNA. TRBV21-1 corresponds to a pseudogene. The CDR3 length is 19 residues.

The chain links TRBV7-2 to TRBJ1-5; D not resolved. V lost 5 bases, J lost 2 bases, and 13 bases lay in between. This CDR3 is 15 amino acids long. The germline V gene has CDR1 SGHTA and CDR2 FQGNSA. The CDR3 sequence is CASSPITGGNQPQHF. The CDR3 bases are TGTGCCAGCAGCCCGATAACTGGGGGCAATCAGCCCCAGCATTTT. The full variable domain, rest sourced from reference TRBV7-2 and TRBJ1-5, is GAGVSQSPSNKVTEKGKDVELRCDPISGHTALYWYRQSLGQGLEFLIYFQGNSAPDKSGLPSDRFSAERTGGSVSTLTIQRTQQEDSAVYLCASSPITGGNQPQHFGDGTRLSIL.

This chain uses TRBV15 with TRBJ2-2; a weak D match, TRBD2 (5 bases). The CDR3 sequence is 16 residues long. The germline V and J ends were trimmed by 7 bases and 1 base, with 16 bases remaining between them. CDR1 and CDR2 from the germline V gene are LNHNV and YYDKDF (reference sequence). The CDR3 DNA sequence: TGTGCCACCAACAGCCCGGGGATTTTGAACACCGGGGAGCTGTTTTTT. Translating gives CATNSPGILNTGELFF.

V usage is TRBV9 and J usage is TRBJ2-3; D remains ambiguous. Per the germline V gene, CDR1 is SGDLS and CDR2 is YYNGEE. The length of the CDR3 is 12 residues. V was clipped by 2 bases and J by 5 bases, with 6 bases between them. This chain's CDR3 is CASSVAEDTQYF. The CDR3 bases are TGTGCCAGCAGCGTCGCAGAAGATACGCAGTATTTT. The full variable domain, in which reference TRBV9 and TRBJ2-3 provide the parts outside the CDR3, is DSGVTQTPKHLITATGQRVTLRCSPRSGDLSVYWYQQSLDQGLQFLIQYYNGEERAKGNILERFSAQQFPDLHSELNLSSLELGDSALYFCASSVAEDTQYFGPGTRLTVL.

The rearrangement links TRBV4-2 to TRBJ1-6; D uncertain. V was pared by 2 bases and J by 4 bases, with 0 bases between. CDR1 is LGHNA and CDR2 is YNFKEQ in the germline V gene. This CDR3 has 12 amino acids. As DNA, the CDR3 is TGTGCCAGCAGCCAATATAATTCACCCCTCCACTTT. It specifies CASSQYNSPLHF.

This chain uses TRBV18 with TRBJ2-4, with unresolved D. Between the trimmed V and J ends, which lost 0 bases and 0 bases, there was a span of 12 bases. Per germline, CDR1 KGHSH and CDR2 LQKENI. The CDR3 sequence is 17 residues long. The CDR3 reads CASSPPSRKLAKNIQYF. The CDR3 nucleotides are TGTGCCAGCTCACCACCGTCCCGAAAGCTAGCCAAAAACATTCAGTACTTC.